This T cell receptor (beta chain) was documented in a study of human T cells and chemical hapten exposure. Study-level information: The variation in per-sample TCR yields arose mainly from small differences in pooled library volumes. Study results and caveats: Following DPC sensitization, TCRs present above 1 in 1000 frequency showed no change.

This clonotype was detected ten times or more. Its antigen is unidentified. Individual cDNA molecules each carried unique molecular identifiers attached by the library. The authors' processing: Individual samples carried between roughly 23,224 and 690,600 TCRs, with 95,638 as the median. One entry per CDR3 protein, called by TCRdb with MiXCR from the RACE reads. None of the V and J calls come from the authors' own analysis; TCRdb made them. The repertoire holds approximately 45,000 distinct CDR3 sequences, 3.5% to 4.5% seen once, with approximately 1.7% in the top ten. Noted time point: healthy volunteer bleed at 2 weeks. Blood, whole and unfractionated, served as the source for total RNA extraction. The CDR3 covers 11 residues. V shed 3 bases and J shed 5 bases, with 3 bases lying between them. Germline loops: CDR1 SGHVS, CDR2 FNYEAQ.

V and J are TRBV7-6 and TRBJ2-3; D is uncertain. The sequence derives from a female donor in good health. Some clones in this sample may be carry-over from other donors' samples. Sequenced: whole blood. This CDR3 is CASSFEDTQYF. CDR3 DNA sequence: TGTGCCAGCAGCTTTGAAGATACGCAGTATTTT.